This TCR beta chain was identified during a study of blood T cell repertoires in COVID-19. Study in general: Samples of COVID-19 (acute and convalescent) were obtained from the United States, Italy and Spain. Sources were T cells, B-cell-depleted T cells, or PBMCs; the material itself was cDNA or gDNA.

Source study methods: From reference gene primer amplification, estimates of nucleated cell counts were derived. Some clones are missing from TCRdb's copy, which holds only in-frame ones; the method was immunoSEQ multiplex PCR. The DNA gave D and trimming, while V, J and clone size come from that table. This table holds some 96,000 clones, roughly 80% found once. V lost 2 bases, J lost 4 bases, and 8 bases stayed unmatched. Germline V CDR1 and CDR2: GTSNPN, SVGIG (reference sequence). The CDR3 is 15 residues long. V usage is TRBV30 and J usage is TRBJ1-5; 7 bases are a match to TRBD1. Sequencing used peripheral blood. This clonotype was sampled from a human donor in a cohort sampled during active COVID-19. The DNA of the CDR3 is TGTGCCTGGAGTCGCAGGGGGATAGGGAATCAGCCCCAGCATTTT. It encodes CAWSRRGIGNQPQHF.